These 18 T cell receptor beta chains share one sample of origin, sequenced in a study of T cells after yellow fever vaccination. TCRdb reprocessed the 5' RACE reads via MiXCR and lists one record per CDR3 protein. The sample includes 35,000 to 55,000 distinct CDR3 sequences, 6.8% of them seen just once. The sequencing used CD8+ T cells not binding an NS4B(214-222) dextramer, sorted from PBMCs, collected 45 days after the yellow fever booster vaccination. The receptors shown here come from a man younger than 40 who received the YFV17D yellow fever vaccine.

Concerning this clonotype: A much larger clone lies a single base off, so this may be a read error. The J gene is TRBJ2-2, the V gene TRBV12-3 or TRBV12-4; a weak D match, TRBD1 (5 bases). This CDR3 has 14 amino acids. With 3 bases removed from V and 4 bases from J, the gap between germline ends came to 9 bases. CDR3 residues: CASSFMGPTGELFF. CDR3 in DNA: TGTGCCAGCAGTTTTATGGGGCCCACCGGGGAGCTGTTTTTT.

This clonotype was observed many times. The chain uses TRBV10-3 and TRBJ2-7; no firm D call. This CDR3 has 14 residues. Trimming cost V 6 bases and J 2 bases, with 14 bases left between them. Germline CDR1 reads ENHRY; CDR2 reads SYGVKD. CDR3 residues: CAISVPEDAYEQYF. CDR3 coding DNA: TGTGCCATCAGCGTACCTGAGGATGCCTACGAGCAGTACTTC.

This clonotype appeared many times. The J gene is TRBJ2-3, the V gene TRBV5-1; 7 bases are shared with TRBD1. The junction had 6 bases not matched to a gene; V was cut back by 0 bases and J by 5 bases. Germline lookup yields CDR1 SGHRS and CDR2 YFSETQ. CDR3 length: 15 residues. Written as DNA, the CDR3 is TGCGCCAGCAGCTTGGCTACAGGGGCAGGAGATACGCAGTATTTT. Amino acids: CASSLATGAGDTQYF.

This clonotype was picked up many times. This sequence joins TRBV5-1 and TRBJ2-4; weak D call: TRBD1 (6 bases). The germline CDR1 and CDR2 sequences are SGHRS and YFSETQ. V was trimmed by 0 bases and J by 5 bases, leaving 12 bases between them. This CDR3 has 15 amino acids. DNA of the CDR3: TGCGCCAGCAGCTTGGATTCAGGGGCCGAAAACATTCAGTACTTC. Protein sequence: CASSLDSGAENIQYF. The full variable domain, rest sourced from reference TRBV5-1 and TRBJ2-4, is KAGVTQTPRYLIKTRGQQVTLSCSPISGHRSVSWYQQTPGQGLQFLFEYFSETQRNKGNFPGRFSGRQFSNSRSEMNVSTLELGDSALYLCASSLDSGAENIQYFGAGTRLSVL.

A remark on this clonotype: A much larger clone sits a single nucleotide away, making a read error possible. This sequence joins TRBV7-2 and TRBJ2-2; TRBD2 agrees at 8 bases. In germline, CDR1 is SGHTA, CDR2 FQGNSA. There are 16 residues in the CDR3. V gave up 2 bases and J gave up 4 bases; unmatched junction bases: 6. Here the CDR3 DNA reads TGTGCCAGCAGCTTATTGACGGGAGGGCTCACCGGGGAGCTGTTTTTT. Its translation: CASSLLTGGLTGELFF.

This clonotype was picked up many times. V gene TRBV25-1 combines with J gene TRBJ2-5; D is uncertain. Germline V gene sequence: CDR1 MGHDK, CDR2 SYGVNS. The CDR3 has 12 residues. V was shortened by 8 bases and J by 0 bases, with 7 bases between the two germline ends. The CDR3 DNA follows: TGTGCCAGCTCAGGCTACCAAGAGACCCAGTACTTC. Translation gives CASSGYQETQYF.

The chain has TRBV19 and TRBJ1-5; D not certain. The CDR3 has 15 amino acids. The V gene's germline CDR1 is LNHDA and CDR2 SQIVND (reference sequence). V lost 6 bases and J lost 0, with 12 bases in between. The CDR3 spells CASSWTVYSNQPQHF. The CDR3 DNA is TGTGCCAGTAGCTGGACGGTATATAGCAATCAGCCCCAGCATTTT.

This clonotype was found many times. V is TRBV15 and J is TRBJ2-7, with D possibly matching TRBD2 (6 bases). Deletions cut 2 bases from V and 0 bases from J, with 14 bases between. CDR3 length equals 16 residues. Germline V gene data show CDR1 as LNHNV and CDR2 as YYDKDF (reference sequence). CDR3 protein: CATSRSGGTVSYEQYF. The CDR3 bases are TGTGCCACCAGCAGATCTGGGGGGACGGTCTCCTACGAGCAGTACTTC.

This clonotype was seen ten or more times. The chain joins TRBV5-1 to TRBJ2-1, with 7 nucleotides matching TRBD2. The V gene end was trimmed by 1 base and the J gene end by 4 bases; junction bases not matched to a gene: 8. The V gene's germline CDR1 is SGHRS and CDR2 YFSETQ. The length of the CDR3 is 16 residues. The CDR3 region is CASSLIGASGYNEQFF. The CDR3, as DNA: TGCGCCAGCAGCTTGATCGGGGCTAGCGGATACAATGAGCAGTTCTTC.

This clonotype was observed many times. The chain uses TRBV7-9 and TRBJ2-1, with a tentative D call TRBD2 (5 bases). This CDR3 spans 13 amino acids. The germline V and J ends were trimmed by 0 bases and 9 bases, with 9 bases remaining between them. The germline CDR1 and CDR2 sequences are SEHNR and FQNEAQ (reference sequence). The CDR3 is CASSLAFSVEQFF. The CDR3, as DNA: TGTGCCAGCAGCTTAGCCTTTAGCGTTGAGCAGTTCTTC.

The CDR3 reads CATSRDRFSVLHF. Here the CDR3 DNA reads TGTGCCACCAGCAGAGATCGATTTTCCGTCCTCCACTTT. V and J are TRBV15 and TRBJ1-6; D is undetermined. The CDR3 is 13 amino acids. CDR1 LNHNV and CDR2 YYDKDF come from the germline V gene (reference sequence). V was cut by 0 bases and J by 15 bases, with 12 bases left in between.

Many counts were recorded for this clonotype. The chain is built from TRBV12-3 or TRBV12-4 and TRBJ2-1; 7 bases are shared with TRBD2. CDR3 size: 14 residues. Germline trimming cut 4 bases from V and 4 bases from J; bases unmatched to any gene: 4. CDR3 in amino acids: CASSSEGLYNEQFF. CDR3 nucleotides: TGTGCCAGCAGTTCAGAGGGACTATACAATGAGCAGTTCTTC.

This chain joins TRBV11-2 and TRBJ2-6; D remains ambiguous. The CDR3 is 16 residues long. Per the germline V gene, CDR1 is SGHAT and CDR2 is FQNNGV. V dropped 6 bases and J dropped 1 base, with 13 bases sitting between them. CDR3 loop: CASSFFRGSGANVLTF. The CDR3 region has the DNA TGTGCCAGCAGTTTCTTCAGAGGATCTGGGGCCAACGTCCTGACTTTC.

This clonotype has at least ten counts. The chain joins TRBV7-6 to TRBJ2-1; D may be TRBD1 (5 bases). Germline V gives CDR1 SGHVS, CDR2 FNYEAQ. The CDR3 extends over 19 amino acids. The V and J ends lost 2 bases and 0 bases respectively, with 20 bases between them. This CDR3 is CASSLNILEEDNSYNEQFF. For the CDR3, the DNA is TGTGCCAGCAGCTTAAACATCCTAGAAGAGGACAACTCCTACAATGAGCAGTTCTTC.

This clonotype was seen ten or more times. The J gene is TRBJ1-1, the V gene TRBV15; TRBD1 matches 7 bases. The CDR3 loop spans 14 amino acids. The V segment lost 3 bases and the J segment 3 bases; nucleotides outside the gene matches: 4. From germline, CDR1 is LNHNV and CDR2 YYDKDF (reference sequence). CDR3 amino acids: CATSSSGGYTEAFF. CDR3 sequence (DNA): TGTGCCACCAGCAGTTCAGGGGGTTACACTGAAGCTTTCTTT.

This clonotype was seen many times. This sequence joins TRBV29-1 and TRBJ2-3; 7 positions match TRBD1. Germline V CDR1 and CDR2: SQVTM, ANQGSEA. The CDR3 has 15 residues. After removal of 3 bases from V and 1 base from J, the junction contained 7 bases not matched to a gene. The CDR3 loop is CSVDKTGDGTDTQYF. The CDR3 coding sequence is TGCAGCGTTGATAAAACAGGGGATGGCACAGATACGCAGTATTTT.

This clonotype came up many times. The chain is built from TRBV6-5 and TRBJ2-5; D possibly uses TRBD1 or TRBD2 (5 bases each). The ends were cut back, 6 bases at V and 1 base at J, with 15 bases in the middle. Germline lookup yields CDR1 MNHEY and CDR2 SVGAGI. The CDR3 is 15 residues long. The CDR3 loop reads CASSLYLGGQETQYF. The CDR3 region has the DNA TGTGCCAGCAGCCTCTATCTTGGGGGCCAAGAGACCCAGTACTTC.

This clonotype was seen at least ten times. This chain links TRBV4-1 with TRBJ1-2; a possible D gene is TRBD1 (6 bases). Trimming stripped 4 bases from V and 7 bases from J, with 13 bases between. This CDR3 has 13 amino acids. Per the germline V gene, CDR1 is MGHRA and CDR2 is YSYEKL. The CDR3 here is CASSPAGGGGYTF. In DNA, the CDR3 is TGCGCCAGCAGCCCCGCGGGGGGCGGTGGCTACACCTTC.